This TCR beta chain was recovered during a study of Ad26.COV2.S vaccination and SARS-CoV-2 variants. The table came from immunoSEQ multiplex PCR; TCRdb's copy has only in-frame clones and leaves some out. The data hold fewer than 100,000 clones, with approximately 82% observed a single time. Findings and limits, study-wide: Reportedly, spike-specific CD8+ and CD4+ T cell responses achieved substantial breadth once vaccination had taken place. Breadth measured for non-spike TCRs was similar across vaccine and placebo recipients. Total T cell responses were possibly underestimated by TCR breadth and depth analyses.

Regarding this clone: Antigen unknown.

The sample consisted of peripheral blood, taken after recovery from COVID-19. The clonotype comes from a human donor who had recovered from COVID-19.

CDR3 amino acids: CASSSVQEAGYTF. In nucleotides, the CDR3 is TGCGCCAGCAGCTCCGTCCAGGAGGCCGGCTACACCTTC. The rearrangement uses TRBV5-1 and TRBJ1-2, with D hard to call. Trimming removed 3 bases from V and 8 bases from J, with 14 bases in between. This CDR3 contains 13 residues. Looked up from germline, CDR1 is SGHRS and CDR2 is YFSETQ.